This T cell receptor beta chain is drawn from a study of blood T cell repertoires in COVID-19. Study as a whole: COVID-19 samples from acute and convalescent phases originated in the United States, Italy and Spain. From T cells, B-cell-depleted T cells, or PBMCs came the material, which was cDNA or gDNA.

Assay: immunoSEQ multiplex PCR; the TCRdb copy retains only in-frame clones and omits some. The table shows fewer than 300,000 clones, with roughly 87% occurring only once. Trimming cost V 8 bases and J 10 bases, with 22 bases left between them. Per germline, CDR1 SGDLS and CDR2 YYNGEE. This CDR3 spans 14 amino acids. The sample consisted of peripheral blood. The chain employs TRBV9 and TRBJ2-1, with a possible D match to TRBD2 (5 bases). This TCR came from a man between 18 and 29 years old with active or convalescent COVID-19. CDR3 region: CASGLDFIRSEQFF. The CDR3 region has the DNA TGTGCCAGTGGCTTGGACTTCATTCGATCGGAGCAGTTCTTC.